This TCR beta chain emerged from a study of read filtering for tumor transcriptome and immune sequencing. Many counts were recorded for this clonotype. Molecular barcoded adaptors covering alpha/delta and beta/gamma chains were used on roughly 400 ng RNA. TCRdb re-called the reads through MiXCR, storing one row per CDR3 protein. Among about 62,000 distinct CDR3 sequences listed, roughly a fifth were seen once. The receptor comes from a donor aged 40 or older with multiple myeloma. Sequenced material: a population of CD138-negative cells sorted from bone marrow.

In DNA form, the CDR3 reads TGTGCCAGCAGCTTAGACAGGGGGCCTGCCTTTGAAGCTTTCTTT. This translates into CASSLDRGPAFEAFF. The J gene is TRBJ1-1, the V gene TRBV7-8, with 9 bases lining up with TRBD1. In germline, CDR1 is SGHVS, CDR2 FQNEAQ. Germline trimming cut 1 base from V and 7 bases from J; bases unmatched to any gene: 7. The CDR3 is 15 residues long.